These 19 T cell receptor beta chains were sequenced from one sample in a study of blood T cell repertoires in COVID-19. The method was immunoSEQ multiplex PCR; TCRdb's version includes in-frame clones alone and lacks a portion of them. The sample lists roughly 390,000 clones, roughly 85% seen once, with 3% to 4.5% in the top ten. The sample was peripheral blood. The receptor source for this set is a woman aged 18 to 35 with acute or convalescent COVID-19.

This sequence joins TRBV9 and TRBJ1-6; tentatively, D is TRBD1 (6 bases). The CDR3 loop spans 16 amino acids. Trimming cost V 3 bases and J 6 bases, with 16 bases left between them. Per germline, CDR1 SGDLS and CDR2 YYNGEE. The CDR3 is CASSEHPGHLNSPLHF. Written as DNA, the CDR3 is TGTGCCAGCAGCGAACACCCGGGACACCTTAATTCACCCCTCCACTTT. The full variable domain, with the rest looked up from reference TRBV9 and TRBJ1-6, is DSGVTQTPKHLITATGQRVTLRCSPRSGDLSVYWYQQSLDQGLQFLIQYYNGEERAKGNILERFSAQQFPDLHSELNLSSLELGDSALYFCASSEHPGHLNSPLHFGNGTRLTVT.

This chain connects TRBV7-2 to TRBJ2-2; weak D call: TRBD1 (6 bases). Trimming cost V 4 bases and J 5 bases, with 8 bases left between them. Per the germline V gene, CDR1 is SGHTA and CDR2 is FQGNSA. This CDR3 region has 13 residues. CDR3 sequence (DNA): TGTGCCAGCAGCTACAGGGTTACCGGGGAGCTGTTTTTT. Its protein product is CASSYRVTGELFF.

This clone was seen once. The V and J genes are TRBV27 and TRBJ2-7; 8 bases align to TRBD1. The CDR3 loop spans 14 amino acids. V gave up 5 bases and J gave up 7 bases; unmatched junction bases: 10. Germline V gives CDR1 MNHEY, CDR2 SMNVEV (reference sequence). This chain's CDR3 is CASSTLTGVSEQYF. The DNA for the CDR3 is TGTGCCAGCAGTACCCTGACAGGGGTGAGTGAGCAGTACTTC.

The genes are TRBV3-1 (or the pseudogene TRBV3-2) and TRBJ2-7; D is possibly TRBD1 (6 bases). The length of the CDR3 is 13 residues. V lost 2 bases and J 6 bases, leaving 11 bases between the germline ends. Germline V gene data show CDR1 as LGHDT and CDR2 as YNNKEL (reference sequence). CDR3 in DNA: TGTGCCAGCAGCCAAAAGATGGGGGCCGAGCAGTACTTC. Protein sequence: CASSQKMGAEQYF.

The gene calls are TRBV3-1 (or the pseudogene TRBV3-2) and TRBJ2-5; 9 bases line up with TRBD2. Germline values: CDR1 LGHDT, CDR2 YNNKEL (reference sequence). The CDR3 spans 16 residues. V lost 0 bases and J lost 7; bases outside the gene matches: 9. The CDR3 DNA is TGTGCCAGCAGCCAAGAGGGGCGGGAGGGCCGAGGGACCCAGTACTTC. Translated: CASSQEGREGRGTQYF.

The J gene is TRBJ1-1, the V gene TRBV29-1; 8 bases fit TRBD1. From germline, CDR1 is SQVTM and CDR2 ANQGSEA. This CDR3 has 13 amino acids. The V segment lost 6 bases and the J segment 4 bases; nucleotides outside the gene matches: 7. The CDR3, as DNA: TGCAGCGTCCTCGGACAGGGACGCACTGAAGCTTTCTTT. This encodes CSVLGQGRTEAFF.

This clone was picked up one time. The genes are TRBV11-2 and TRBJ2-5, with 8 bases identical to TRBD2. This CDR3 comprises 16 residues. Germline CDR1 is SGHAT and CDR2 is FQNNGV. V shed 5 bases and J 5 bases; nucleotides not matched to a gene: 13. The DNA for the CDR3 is TGTGCCAGCAGCGACCGGTTGGGACTAGGGGGGGAGACCCAGTACTTC. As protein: CASSDRLGLGGETQYF.

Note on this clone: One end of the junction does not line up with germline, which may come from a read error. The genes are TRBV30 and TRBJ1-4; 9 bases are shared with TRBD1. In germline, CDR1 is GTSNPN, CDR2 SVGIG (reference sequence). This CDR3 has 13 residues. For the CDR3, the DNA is TGCGCCACCGCCCGGGACAGGGCTGAAAAACTGTTTTTT. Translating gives CATARDRAEKLFF.

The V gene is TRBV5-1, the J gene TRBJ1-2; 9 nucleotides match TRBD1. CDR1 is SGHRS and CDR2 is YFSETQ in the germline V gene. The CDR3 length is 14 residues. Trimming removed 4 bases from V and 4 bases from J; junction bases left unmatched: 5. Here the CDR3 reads CASSTTGGVYGYTF. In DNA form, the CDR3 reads TGCGCCAGCAGCACGACAGGGGGTGTCTATGGCTACACCTTC.

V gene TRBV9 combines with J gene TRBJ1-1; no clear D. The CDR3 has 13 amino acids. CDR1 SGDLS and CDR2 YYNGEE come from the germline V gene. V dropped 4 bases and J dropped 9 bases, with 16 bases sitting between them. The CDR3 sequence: CASSQSGGKQAFF. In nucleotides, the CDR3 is TGTGCCAGCAGCCAGAGTGGAGGGAAGCAAGCTTTCTTT.

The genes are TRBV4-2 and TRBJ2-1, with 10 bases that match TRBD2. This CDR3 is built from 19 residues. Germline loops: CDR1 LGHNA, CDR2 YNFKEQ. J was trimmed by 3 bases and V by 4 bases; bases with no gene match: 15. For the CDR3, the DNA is TGTGCCAGCAGCCGAGCGCTAGCGGGAGAGGTAGGGAGCTACAATGAGCAGTTCTTC. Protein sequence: CASSRALAGEVGSYNEQFF.

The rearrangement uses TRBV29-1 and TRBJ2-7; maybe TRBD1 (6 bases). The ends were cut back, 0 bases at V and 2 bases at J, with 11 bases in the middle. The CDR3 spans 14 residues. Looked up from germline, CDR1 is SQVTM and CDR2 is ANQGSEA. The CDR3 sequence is CSVEDKGHAYEQYF. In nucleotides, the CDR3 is TGCAGCGTTGAAGATAAGGGACATGCCTACGAGCAGTACTTC.

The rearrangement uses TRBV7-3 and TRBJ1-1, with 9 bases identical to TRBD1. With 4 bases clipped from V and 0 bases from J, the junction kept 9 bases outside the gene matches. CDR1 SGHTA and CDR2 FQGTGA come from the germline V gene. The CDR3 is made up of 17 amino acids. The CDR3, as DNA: TGTGCCAGCAGCTCCTCCACGGGACAGGGCCTGAACACTGAAGCTTTCTTT. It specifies CASSSSTGQGLNTEAFF.

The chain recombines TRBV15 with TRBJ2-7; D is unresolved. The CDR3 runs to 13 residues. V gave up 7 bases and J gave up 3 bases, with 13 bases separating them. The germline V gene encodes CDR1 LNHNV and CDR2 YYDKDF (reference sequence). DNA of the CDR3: TGTGCCACCAATCCTGACGAGGACTACGAGCAGTACTTC. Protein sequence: CATNPDEDYEQYF.

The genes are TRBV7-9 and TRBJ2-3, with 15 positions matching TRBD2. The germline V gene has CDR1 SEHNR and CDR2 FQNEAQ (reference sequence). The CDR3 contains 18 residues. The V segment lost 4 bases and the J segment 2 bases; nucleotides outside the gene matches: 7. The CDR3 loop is CASSSRTSGGANTDTQYF. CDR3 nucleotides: TGTGCCAGCAGCTCCAGGACTAGCGGGGGGGCGAACACAGATACGCAGTATTTT.

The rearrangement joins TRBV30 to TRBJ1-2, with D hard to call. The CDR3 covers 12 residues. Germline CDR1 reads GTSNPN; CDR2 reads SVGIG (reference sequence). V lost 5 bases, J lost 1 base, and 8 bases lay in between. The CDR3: CAWYGLNYGYTF. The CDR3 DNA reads TGTGCCTGGTATGGCCTTAACTATGGCTACACCTTC.

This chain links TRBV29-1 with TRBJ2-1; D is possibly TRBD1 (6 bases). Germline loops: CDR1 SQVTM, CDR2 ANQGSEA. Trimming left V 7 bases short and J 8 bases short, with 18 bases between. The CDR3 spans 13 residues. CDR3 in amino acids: CSAGSGQYDEQFF. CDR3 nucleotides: TGCAGCGCGGGAAGCGGACAGTACGATGAGCAGTTCTTC.

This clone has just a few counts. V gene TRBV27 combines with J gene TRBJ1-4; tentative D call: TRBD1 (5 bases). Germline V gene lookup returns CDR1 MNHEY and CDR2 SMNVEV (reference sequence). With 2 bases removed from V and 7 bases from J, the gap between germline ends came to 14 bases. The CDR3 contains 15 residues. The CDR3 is CASSLMGGRGEKLFF. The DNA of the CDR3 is TGTGCCAGCAGTTTAATGGGGGGAAGGGGTGAAAAACTGTTTTTT.

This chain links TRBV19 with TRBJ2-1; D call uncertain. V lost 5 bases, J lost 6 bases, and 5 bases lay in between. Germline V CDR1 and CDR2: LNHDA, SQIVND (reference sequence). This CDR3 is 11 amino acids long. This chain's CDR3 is CASSYGNEQFF. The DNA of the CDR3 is TGTGCCAGTAGTTACGGCAATGAGCAGTTCTTC.